These T cell receptor beta chains were read from a single sample in a study of OX40 agonist ivuxolimab in advanced cancers. Only in-frame clones appear in the TCRdb table, and some are missing; sequencing was by immunoSEQ multiplex PCR. The table lists about 79,000 clones, about 85% of them singletons. Specimen: CD4+ or CD8+ T cells sorted from blood, collected in a trial of the OX40 agonist ivuxolimab. The receptors here all came from an adult with an advanced solid tumor such as melanoma, head and neck, liver or kidney cancer. The CDR3 runs from the conserved cysteine through the conserved F or W. D genes are given only for firm matches.

v_call	d_call	j_call	cdr3_aa
TRBV19	TRBD1	TRBJ1-2	CASSIGQGGYGYTF
TRBV5-4	TRBD1	TRBJ2-1	CASSLEGTVINEQFF
TRBV4-2	.	TRBJ2-7	CASSQEGDFPYEQYF
TRBV19	.	TRBJ2-1	CASSTDRAYNEQFF
TRBV5-1	TRBD2	TRBJ2-1	CASSLAGGVYNEQFF
TRBV19	.	TRBJ2-6	CASSRGEAGANVLTF
TRBV2	.	TRBJ2-7	CASSEEEGVHEQYF
TRBV27	TRBD1	TRBJ2-1	CASSFDRGNEQFF
TRBV7-2	.	TRBJ2-3	CASSLERSGDTQYF
TRBV11-3	.	TRBJ2-2	CASSLFRGGETNTGELFF
TRBV6-5	.	TRBJ1-1	CASSYSGENTEAFF
TRBV19	.	TRBJ2-1	CASSMGGQLYNEQFF
TRBV15	TRBD1	TRBJ1-2	CATSRKIPGQGVYTF
TRBV25-1	TRBD2	TRBJ2-1	CASSVGGGEQFF
TRBV5-1	.	TRBJ1-1	CASSFLAFFIFAFF
TRBV7-2	.	TRBJ2-7	CASSSGTTIYEQYF
TRBV6-1	TRBD2	TRBJ2-7	CASSEKTSGGSNSYEQYF
TRBV7-3	.	TRBJ2-3	CASSLTPADTQYF
TRBV7-2	.	TRBJ2-1	CASSLVAKAIDEQFF
TRBV2	.	TRBJ2-7	CASSGPGARSEQYF
TRBV7-2	.	TRBJ2-1	CASSFRLHYNEQFF
TRBV12-5	TRBD2	TRBJ2-7	CASGLGLAGDYEQYF
TRBV10-3	.	TRBJ1-3	CAIGASSGNTIYF
TRBV29-1	TRBD2	TRBJ2-1	CSVARWAAGARDEQFF
TRBV6-5	.	TRBJ1-2	CASRPTGPGGYTF